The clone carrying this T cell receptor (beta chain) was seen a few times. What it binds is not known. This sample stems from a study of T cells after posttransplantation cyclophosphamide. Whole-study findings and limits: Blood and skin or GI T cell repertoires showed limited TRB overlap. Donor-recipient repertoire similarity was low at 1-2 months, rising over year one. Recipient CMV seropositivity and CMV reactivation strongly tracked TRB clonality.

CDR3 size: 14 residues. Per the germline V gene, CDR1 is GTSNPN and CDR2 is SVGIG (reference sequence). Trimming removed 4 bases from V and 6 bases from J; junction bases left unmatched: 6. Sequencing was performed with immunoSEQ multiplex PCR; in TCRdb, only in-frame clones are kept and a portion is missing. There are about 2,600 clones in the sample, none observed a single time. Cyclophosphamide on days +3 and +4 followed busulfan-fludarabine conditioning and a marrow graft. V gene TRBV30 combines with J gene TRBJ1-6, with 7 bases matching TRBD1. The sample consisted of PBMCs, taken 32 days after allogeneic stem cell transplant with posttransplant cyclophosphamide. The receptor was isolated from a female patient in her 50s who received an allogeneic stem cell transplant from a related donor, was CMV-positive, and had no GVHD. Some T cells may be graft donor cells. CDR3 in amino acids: CAWTWGQFNSPLHF. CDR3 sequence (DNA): TGTGCCTGGACGTGGGGACAGTTTAATTCACCCCTCCACTTT.